This T cell receptor beta chain stems from a study of T-cell memory formation after mild COVID-19. This clonotype appeared a few times. Its antigen is unidentified. The germline V gene has CDR1 LGHNA and CDR2 YSLEER. The CDR3 loop spans 17 amino acids. Trimming removed 0 bases from V and 7 bases from J, with 16 bases in between. Overall study findings and caveats: Later expanders leaned toward CD4+, whereas clones contracting from day 15 to 85 were balanced CD4/CD8.

Sample barcodes and UMIs were carried by the TCR alpha and TCR beta cDNA libraries that 5'RACE generated with constant-segment primers. In TCRdb, the 5' RACE reads were re-called with MiXCR into one record per CDR3 protein. This table holds approximately 82,000 distinct CDR3 sequences, about 13% found once. The source of this sequence is a man aged 18 to 29 who had mild COVID-19 (a few samples of this study predate the infection). Cell type and time point are not known. The chain couples TRBV4-3 to TRBJ1-6; perhaps TRBD1 as D (5 bases). Sequenced: PBMCs or a T cell subset sorted from them (not recorded which). The CDR3 nucleotides are TGCGCCAGCAGCCAAGATCTTTTTGCAGGGCTGAATTCACCCCTCCACTTT. It is translated as CASSQDLFAGLNSPLHF.